This TCR beta chain was profiled in a study of cytomegalovirus exposure and HLA in healthy donors. The wider study: The study placed about 86% of its approximately 360 genotyped donors in the Caucasian-associated ancestry cluster.

Amplification used 60 Vbeta primers and 13 Jbeta primers. Assay used: immunoSEQ multiplex PCR; TCRdb lists only in-frame clones, some missing. The table lists some 120,000 clones. Germline CDR1 is GTSNPN and CDR2 is SVGIG (reference sequence). The length of the CDR3 is 11 residues. V was shortened by 1 base and J by 3 bases, with 4 bases between the two germline ends. The chain joins TRBV30 to TRBJ2-7; unclear D gene. The specimen sequenced was PBMCs. This clonotype was sampled from a man aged 18 to 29 in good health and CMV-seronegative. CDR3 sequence reads: CAWSDRYEQYF. DNA of the CDR3: TGTGCCTGGAGTGATCGCTACGAGCAGTACTTC.